This TCR beta chain was sequenced in a study of siplizumab effects on memory and regulatory T cells. This CDR3 is 11 amino acids long. Trimming cost V 8 bases and J 7 bases, with 11 bases left between them. The germline CDR1 and CDR2 sequences are MNHEY and SVGAGI. The method was immunoSEQ multiplex PCR; TCRdb's version includes in-frame clones alone and lacks a portion of them. The sample lists around 100,000 clones, around 92% occurring once. Sequencing input: CD4+ T cells sorted from blood. This chain uses TRBV6-5 with TRBJ1-1; D unclear. The receptor was isolated from a human donor in good health. The CDR3 region is CASRNEGEAFF. The CDR3 bases are TGTGCCAGCCGAAATGAGGGTGAAGCTTTCTTT.